Following are 22 T cell receptor beta chains from one sample sequenced in a study of blood T cell repertoires in COVID-19 (dated by TCRdb to between 2020 and 2021). Receptor amplification or capture employed the immunoSEQ multiplex PCR assay. The table was pulled from immuneACCESS by TCRdb, which kept in-frame rearrangements only. Such tables lose some clones; where checked, under half of the loss comes from unresolved V genes, and the rest has no known cause. The sample records about 150,000 clones, 70% to 85% of which are singletons. The ten top clones hold roughly 7.9% of the sample. Sequencing was done on a sample of peripheral blood. The origin of the receptors is a woman in her forties or fifties in a cohort sampled during active or convalescent COVID-19.

The V and J genes are TRBV13 and TRBJ1-2; maybe TRBD1 (5 bases). Germline assignment: CDR1 PRHDT and CDR2 FYEKMQ (reference sequence). Trimming took off 0 bases at V and 8 bases at J, with 13 bases between the two ends. The CDR3 loop spans 14 amino acids. The DNA for the CDR3 is TGTGCCAGCAGCTTAGGGACAGCCTATGTGGGCTACACCTTC. This encodes CASSLGTAYVGYTF.

The chain uses TRBV30 and TRBJ2-6; TRBD2 might be the D (5 bases). V was shortened by 3 bases and J by 3 bases, with 9 bases between the two germline ends. Looked up from germline, CDR1 is GTSNPN and CDR2 is SVGIG (reference sequence). The CDR3 covers 14 residues. CDR3 sequence reads: CAWRNGVGANVLTF. Here the CDR3 DNA reads TGTGCCTGGAGAAACGGGGTTGGGGCCAACGTCCTGACTTTC.

The chain combines TRBV11-2 with TRBJ2-3, with 7 nucleotides matching TRBD2. CDR1 is SGHAT and CDR2 is FQNNGV in the germline V gene. The CDR3 loop spans 15 amino acids. The J segment lost 1 base and the V segment lost 0 bases, leaving 1 base of the junction unmatched. The CDR3 coding sequence is TGTGCCAGCAGCTTAGAAGCGGGGCGCACAGATACGCAGTATTTT. It is translated as CASSLEAGRTDTQYF.

This chain links TRBV3-1 (or the pseudogene TRBV3-2) with TRBJ2-2; 11 nucleotides match TRBD2. The CDR3 runs to 17 residues. The germline V gene has CDR1 LGHDT and CDR2 YNNKEL (reference sequence). V dropped 4 bases and J dropped 2; count of bases not matched to a gene: 6. CDR3 amino acids: CASSLSGGGINTGELFF. The CDR3 DNA is TGTGCCAGCAGCCTTAGCGGGGGGGGAATTAACACCGGGGAGCTGTTTTTT.

This chain uses TRBV7-9 with TRBJ2-1; 12 nucleotides agree with TRBD2. CDR3 length: 15 amino acids. CDR1 and CDR2 from the germline V gene are SEHNR and FQNEAQ (reference sequence). Trimming at V came to 6 bases and at J to 4 bases, leaving 4 bases not matched to a gene. The CDR3 nucleotides read TGTGCCAGCAGACCAGGACTAGCGGGGTACAATGAGCAGTTCTTC. Encoded protein: CASRPGLAGYNEQFF.

This chain joins TRBV5-1 and TRBJ2-7, with D perhaps matching TRBD1 (5 bases). The V gene's germline CDR1 is SGHRS and CDR2 YFSETQ. The CDR3 is made up of 16 amino acids. The ends were cut back, 0 bases at V and 1 base at J, with 14 bases in the middle. CDR3 residues: CASSLGLEPGSYEQYF. CDR3 sequence (DNA): TGCGCCAGCAGCTTGGGCCTCGAGCCAGGGTCCTACGAGCAGTACTTC.

J is TRBJ2-5 and V is TRBV30; 10 bases match TRBD2. This CDR3 is built from 15 residues. Germline V gene sequence: CDR1 GTSNPN, CDR2 SVGIG (reference sequence). With 4 bases clipped from V and 4 bases from J, the junction kept 9 bases outside the gene matches. CDR3 loop: CAWTKAGGQRETQYF. CDR3 in DNA: TGTGCCTGGACCAAAGCGGGGGGGCAACGAGAGACCCAGTACTTC.

This chain connects TRBV7-2 to TRBJ2-3, with 12 bases matching TRBD2. This CDR3 contains 16 residues. The V and J ends lost 2 bases and 6 bases, in that order; junction bases with no gene match: 6. Germline CDR1 and CDR2: SGHTA and FQGNSA. The CDR3 DNA reads as TGTGCCAGCAGCTTAACCCGACTAGCGGGGGCCGATACGCAGTATTTT. Translating it yields CASSLTRLAGADTQYF.

The chain uses TRBV7-3 and TRBJ2-1; D gene unclear. The CDR3 contains 14 residues. Germline CDR1 reads SGHTA; CDR2 reads FQGTGA. V was clipped by 1 base and J by 6 bases, with 10 bases between them. CDR3 in amino acids: CASSLSSVSNEQFF. The CDR3 DNA reads as TGTGCCAGCAGCTTAAGTTCCGTTTCCAATGAGCAGTTCTTC.

The V gene is TRBV7-2, the J gene TRBJ1-5; TRBD1 might be the D (5 bases). This CDR3 has 14 residues. V was trimmed by 3 bases and J by 2 bases, leaving 8 bases between them. The germline V gene encodes CDR1 SGHTA and CDR2 FQGNSA. CDR3 loop: CASSLTARNQPQHF. DNA for the CDR3: TGTGCCAGCAGCTTGACAGCGCGCAATCAGCCCCAGCATTTT.

This chain links TRBV12-3 or TRBV12-4 with TRBJ1-1; maybe TRBD1 (6 bases). There are 12 residues in the CDR3. With 3 bases removed from V and 11 bases from J, the gap between germline ends came to 13 bases. The CDR3 sequence: CASSFTGLGAFF. The CDR3 DNA reads TGTGCCAGCAGTTTTACAGGGCTGGGCGCTTTCTTT.

V gene TRBV15 combines with J gene TRBJ1-2; 7 nucleotides agree with TRBD1. Germline values: CDR1 LNHNV, CDR2 YYDKDF (reference sequence). The CDR3 covers 16 residues. Trimming cost V 0 bases and J 6 bases; bases outside gene matches: 10. The CDR3 is CATSREMAGGGDGYTF. DNA of the CDR3: TGTGCCACCAGCAGAGAGATGGCAGGGGGTGGTGATGGCTACACCTTC.

The CDR3 region has the DNA TGTGCCAGCAGCTTAGATGCCAGTCCAACCTACGAGCAGTACTTC. It specifies CASSLDASPTYEQYF. The rearrangement links TRBV11-3 to TRBJ2-7; no definite D call. The CDR3 runs to 15 residues. V lost 0 bases to trimming and J lost 2 bases, with 11 bases between them. Germline loops: CDR1 SGHNT, CDR2 YENEEA.

The chain links TRBV28 to TRBJ1-5; perhaps TRBD1 as D (5 bases). CDR1 and CDR2 from the germline V gene are MDHEN and SYDVKM. This CDR3 is built from 16 residues. V dropped 5 bases and J dropped 3 bases, with 17 bases sitting between them. The DNA for the CDR3 is TGTGCCAGCAGTCCCCAGGGAAGGTCCAACAATCAGCCCCAGCATTTT. This encodes CASSPQGRSNNQPQHF.

This chain uses TRBV27 with TRBJ2-7; 8 bases align to TRBD2. V trimming: 0 bases; J trimming: 3 bases; junction bases outside the gene matches: 4. The CDR3 totals 15 residues. Germline loops: CDR1 MNHEY, CDR2 SMNVEV (reference sequence). The CDR3, as DNA: TGTGCCAGCAGTTTATCGAGACTAGCGATCTACGAGCAGTACTTC. Translated, it gives CASSLSRLAIYEQYF.

The chain joins TRBV24-1 to TRBJ2-2, with D unclear. The germline V gene has CDR1 KGHDR and CDR2 SFDVKD. CDR3 length: 12 residues. The ends were cut back, 4 bases at V and 6 bases at J, with 5 bases in the middle. As DNA, the CDR3 is TGTGCCACCAGTGAGGCACCCGGGGAGCTGTTTTTT. It is translated as CATSEAPGELFF.

This chain joins TRBV6-1 and TRBJ2-1; TRBD2 agrees at 8 bases. The CDR3 sequence is 16 residues long. V trimming: 2 bases; J trimming: 4 bases; junction bases outside the gene matches: 7. Per germline, CDR1 MNHNS and CDR2 SASEGT. CDR3 DNA sequence: TGTGCCAGCAGTGAAATTCGGGGGGGCCGATACAATGAGCAGTTCTTC. Protein product: CASSEIRGGRYNEQFF.

The chain combines TRBV2 with TRBJ2-2; 12 positions agree with TRBD2. The CDR3 covers 16 residues. V gave up 5 bases and J gave up 0 bases; unmatched junction bases: 1. The germline V gene encodes CDR1 SNHLY and CDR2 FYNNEI. DNA for the CDR3: TGTGCCAGCAGTCGGACTAGCGGGGCGAACACCGGGGAGCTGTTTTTT. This translates into CASSRTSGANTGELFF.

The V and J genes are TRBV30 and TRBJ1-2; the match to TRBD1 covers 10 bases. Trimming at V came to 4 bases and at J to 4 bases, leaving 6 bases not matched to a gene. Germline CDR1 reads GTSNPN; CDR2 reads SVGIG (reference sequence). The CDR3 has 14 residues. The CDR3 protein is CAWIKGQGPYGYTF. CDR3 nucleotides: TGTGCCTGGATCAAGGGACAGGGGCCCTATGGCTACACCTTC.

The gene calls are TRBV7-3 and TRBJ2-7, with D possibly matching TRBD2 (6 bases). Germline loops: CDR1 SGHTA, CDR2 FQGTGA. The V gene lost 3 bases and the J gene lost 4 bases, with 10 bases spanning the gap. The CDR3 loop spans 13 amino acids. The CDR3 loop reads CASSFDGTYEQYF. CDR3 DNA sequence: TGTGCCAGCAGCTTTGATGGGACTTACGAGCAGTACTTC. The whole variable domain, remainder taken from reference TRBV7-3 and TRBJ2-7, is GAGVSQTPSNKVTEKGKYVELRCDPISGHTALYWYRQSLGQGPEFLIYFQGTGAADDSGLPNDRFFAVRPEGSVSTLKIQRTERGDSAVYLCASSFDGTYEQYFGPGTRLTVT.

V is TRBV3-1 (or the pseudogene TRBV3-2) and J is TRBJ2-3; 7 bases fit TRBD2. Germline CDR1 reads LGHDT; CDR2 reads YNNKEL (reference sequence). The CDR3 sequence is 16 residues long. The V and J ends lost 3 bases and 6 bases, in that order; junction bases with no gene match: 12. CDR3 amino acids: CASSHPGLGVWDTQYF. The CDR3 DNA reads TGTGCCAGCAGCCACCCAGGACTAGGAGTCTGGGATACGCAGTATTTT.

This clone was picked up a small number of times. The rearrangement links TRBV2 to TRBJ1-2; the D gene is possibly TRBD1 (5 bases). Germline CDR1 SNHLY, CDR2 FYNNEI. V was cut by 2 bases and J by 7 bases, with 20 bases left in between. The CDR3 is 16 amino acids. CDR3 residues: CASSETGLREVGGYTF. The DNA of the CDR3 is TGTGCCAGCAGTGAAACGGGACTCCGGGAGGTCGGTGGCTACACCTTC. The entire variable domain, with the rest obtained from reference TRBV2 and TRBJ1-2, is as follows: EPEVTQTPSHQVTQMGQEVILRCVPISNHLYFYWYRQILGQKVEFLVSFYNNEISEKSEIFDDQFSVERPDGSNFTLKIRSTKLEDSAMYFCASSETGLREVGGYTFGSGTRLTVV.